Included here is one T cell receptor (beta chain) sequence, with context. This entry is derived from a study of blood T cells in healthy people across ages. Trimming pared 1 base from V and 13 bases from J, leaving 13 bases between. This CDR3 region has 12 residues. The use of a sample-barcoded 5' primer and a J-beta primer mix characterized a second PCR of roughly 6 to 11 cycles. Using its own MiXCR run on the 5' RACE reads, TCRdb lists one record per CDR3 protein. Among 1.5 million to 2 million distinct CDR3 sequences listed, approximately 50% were seen once. The receptor comes from a woman aged 40 to 55 in good health. The chain carries TRBV12-3 or TRBV12-4 and TRBJ2-5; D possibly matches TRBD1 or TRBD2 (5 bases each). Sequenced input: blood. The DNA of the CDR3 is TGTGCCAGCAGTTTAGACCCGGGACCGGCGTACTTC. It yields the protein CASSLDPGPAYF.